The clone carrying this TCR beta chain was found many times. What it binds is unknown. These data are taken from a study of T cells after yellow fever vaccination. General study points: Any FACS-sorted repertoire could hold abundant clonotypes that contaminate it from the bulk population. The secondary T-cell response peaked on day 5, not day 15, but was weaker.

The CDR3 is 14 residues long. V was cut by 1 base and J by 0 bases, with 7 bases left in between. In germline, CDR1 is LGHNA, CDR2 YSLEER. Researchers made TCR cDNA using 5'RACE template switching, and this step added a universal primer site and UMIs. TCRdb analysed the 5' RACE reads with MiXCR anew, one entry per CDR3 protein. Of around 310,000 distinct CDR3 sequences in the sample, around 4.3% are singletons; the top ten hold roughly 19%. This receptor was identified in a man younger than 35 who received the YFV17D yellow fever vaccine. This rearrangement joins TRBV4-3 to TRBJ2-7; TRBD2 is a possible D gene (6 bases). The specimen was PBMCs, collected 15 days after the yellow fever booster vaccination. The CDR3 loop is CASSQAGGSYEQYF. Here the CDR3 DNA reads TGCGCCAGCAGCCAAGCCGGGGGCTCCTACGAGCAGTACTTC.